Shown below are 9 T cell receptor beta chains from a single sample sequenced in a study of T cell responses to AZD1222 COVID-19 vaccine. Profiled with immunoSEQ multiplex PCR; TCRdb holds only in-frame clones, not every one. The sample shows about 180,000 clones, 70% to 90% of them seen only once. Sequencing used peripheral blood, obtained 28 days after the second AZD1222 dose. Receptors originate from an adult who received the AZD1222 COVID-19 vaccine.

This rearrangement joins TRBV5-6 to TRBJ1-2, with D possibly matching TRBD1 (5 bases). Germline-derived CDR1 and CDR2 are SGHDT and YYEEEE. Between the trimmed V and J ends, which lost 4 bases and 7 bases, there was a span of 14 bases. This CDR3 contains 13 residues. CDR3 sequence (DNA): TGTGCCAGCAGCGCCAGGGAGGAGGGTGGCTACACCTTC. Protein product: CASSAREEGGYTF.

This chain uses TRBV2 with TRBJ2-5; 9 nucleotides agree with TRBD1. After removal of 9 bases from V and 2 bases from J, the junction contained 7 bases not matched to a gene. CDR1 and CDR2 from the germline V gene are SNHLY and FYNNEI. This CDR3 is 14 amino acids long. CDR3 coding DNA: TGTGCCAGTGGTGGGACAGGGAAGCAAGAGACCCAGTACTTC. It translates to CASGGTGKQETQYF.

The rearrangement uses TRBV5-4 and TRBJ1-6; tentative D call: TRBD1 (5 bases). V shed 4 bases and J shed 6 bases, with 14 bases lying between them. The CDR3 loop spans 15 amino acids. Germline-derived CDR1 and CDR2 are SGHNT and YYREEE (reference sequence). The CDR3 loop is CASSRAQGLNSPLHF. Here the CDR3 DNA reads TGTGCCAGCAGCCGCGCCCAGGGTCTTAATTCACCCCTCCACTTT.

The CDR3 DNA reads TGTGCCAGTAGCCACGGACAGGAGCTAGAAGCTTTCTTT. Encoded protein: CASSHGQELEAFF. The rearrangement joins TRBV19 to TRBJ1-1; 7 bases align to TRBD1. J was trimmed by 8 bases and V by 6 bases; bases with no gene match: 9. The CDR3 has 13 residues. CDR1 and CDR2 from the germline V gene are LNHDA and SQIVND (reference sequence).

J is TRBJ2-2 and V is TRBV25-1, with D possibly TRBD1 on 5 matching bases. Trimming left V 4 bases short and J 7 bases short, with 16 bases between. The CDR3 extends over 15 amino acids. The germline CDR1 and CDR2 sequences are MGHDK and SYGVNS. The CDR3 DNA reads as TGTGCCAGCAGTGTTTTGGCAGGGTCAAACGGGGAGCTGTTTTTT. It yields the protein CASSVLAGSNGELFF.

CDR3 loop: CASSADVNQPQHF. Written as DNA, the CDR3 is TGCGCCAGCAGCGCGGACGTTAATCAGCCCCAGCATTTT. The chain has TRBV5-1 and TRBJ1-5; D remains unclear. V lost 4 bases and J 4 bases, leaving 9 bases between the germline ends. Per the germline V gene, CDR1 is SGHRS and CDR2 is YFSETQ. There are 13 residues in the CDR3.

The chain recombines TRBV18 with TRBJ2-7; TRBD1 agrees at 10 bases. Losses at the gene ends were 6 bases for V and 6 bases for J; bases not matched to a gene: 8. CDR1 KGHSH and CDR2 LQKENI come from the germline V gene. This CDR3 spans 14 amino acids. In DNA, the CDR3 is TGTGCCAGCTCCGACCGGGACAGGGGAAGCGAGCAGTACTTC. Its translation is CASSDRDRGSEQYF.

The V call is TRBV11-2, the J call TRBJ2-7; D perhaps matches TRBD1 (6 bases). The germline V gene encodes CDR1 SGHAT and CDR2 FQNNGV. V was shortened by 0 bases and J by 5 bases, with 11 bases between the two germline ends. CDR3 length: 14 residues. The CDR3: CASSLDSGAHEQYF. The CDR3 nucleotides read TGTGCCAGCAGCTTAGATTCAGGGGCTCACGAGCAGTACTTC.

The chain is built from TRBV7-9 and TRBJ2-7; unclear D gene. CDR1 is SEHNR and CDR2 is FQNEAQ in the germline V gene (reference sequence). The CDR3 runs to 11 residues. The V gene lost 5 bases and the J gene lost 0 bases, with 2 bases spanning the gap. Here the CDR3 reads CASSASYEQYF. CDR3 sequence (DNA): TGTGCCAGCAGCGCCTCCTACGAGCAGTACTTC. The full variable domain, completed using reference TRBV7-9 and TRBJ2-7, is DTGVSQNPRHKITKRGQNVTFRCDPISEHNRLYWYRQTLGQGPEFLTYFQNEAQLEKSRLLSDRFSAERPKGSFSTLEIQRTEQGDSAMYLCASSASYEQYFGPGTRLTVT.